The 21 T cell receptor beta chains listed next were all sequenced from one sample in a study of blood T cell repertoires in COVID-19. Sequencing used immunoSEQ multiplex PCR; TCRdb keeps in-frame clones, though not all of them. Among 150,000 to 200,000 clones listed, roughly 91% were seen once. Sample: peripheral blood. Receptors were obtained from a human donor in a cohort sampled during active COVID-19.

V and J are TRBV25-1 and TRBJ2-7, with a possible D match to TRBD1 (6 bases). V was cut by 5 bases and J by 4 bases, with 6 bases left in between. Per germline, CDR1 MGHDK and CDR2 SYGVNS. This CDR3 is built from 11 residues. The CDR3 DNA reads as TGTGCCAGCAGTAGGGGGTACGAGCAGTACTTC. Encoded protein: CASSRGYEQYF.

The V call is TRBV2, the J call TRBJ2-1, with 8 bases matching TRBD2. Germline CDR1 and CDR2: SNHLY and FYNNEI. The CDR3 totals 15 residues. V was pared by 3 bases and J by 4 bases, with 5 bases of the junction left unmatched. The CDR3 DNA reads TGTGCCAGCAGTGAGGAGGCTAGCGGGTACAATGAGCAGTTCTTC. It codes for CASSEEASGYNEQFF.

The CDR3 loop reads CASSSTGGAWQETQYF. The CDR3 nucleotides are TGTGCCAGTAGTTCTACAGGGGGCGCGTGGCAAGAGACCCAGTACTTC. The chain has TRBV19 and TRBJ2-5; TRBD1 agrees at 9 bases. The CDR3 covers 16 residues. Germline loops: CDR1 LNHDA, CDR2 SQIVND (reference sequence). J gave up 2 bases and V 5 bases, and 9 bases lay outside the gene matches.

The J gene is TRBJ2-3, the V gene TRBV28; D is possibly TRBD1 (5 bases). Trimming removed 5 bases from V and 2 bases from J, with 17 bases in between. The germline CDR1 and CDR2 sequences are MDHEN and SYDVKM. The CDR3 contains 16 residues. The CDR3 is CASSPQGRANTDTQYF. CDR3 coding DNA: TGTGCCAGCAGTCCCCAGGGCAGGGCCAACACAGATACGCAGTATTTT.

CDR3 in amino acids: CASSRGLAPTYEQYF. The CDR3 DNA is TGCGCCAGCAGCCGCGGGCTAGCGCCCACCTACGAGCAGTACTTC. J is TRBJ2-7 and V is TRBV4-3; D possibly corresponds to TRBD2 (6 bases). This CDR3 spans 15 amino acids. CDR1 is LGHNA and CDR2 is YSLEER in the germline V gene. The ends were cut back, 4 bases at V and 2 bases at J, with 15 bases in the middle.

The gene calls are TRBV27 and TRBJ2-5; the match to TRBD1 covers 7 bases. CDR1 is MNHEY, CDR2 SMNVEV, per germline (reference sequence). This CDR3 is 16 amino acids long. V lost 0 bases, J lost 5 bases, and 9 bases stayed unmatched. The CDR3 is CASSLSGPGGGETQYF. The CDR3 bases are TGTGCCAGCAGTTTATCAGGCCCAGGGGGTGGGGAGACCCAGTACTTC.

The chain has TRBV19 and TRBJ1-2; D unresolved. Between the trimmed V and J ends, which lost 6 bases and 3 bases, there was a span of 14 bases. Germline V gives CDR1 LNHDA, CDR2 SQIVND (reference sequence). This CDR3 is 14 amino acids long. The CDR3 DNA reads TGTGCCAGTAGGCACCGGGAGAAACACTATGGCTACACCTTC. Its translation: CASRHREKHYGYTF.

This clone was seen once. The J gene is TRBJ1-1, the V gene TRBV10-3; 9 nucleotides align to TRBD1. J was trimmed by 1 base and V by 2 bases; bases with no gene match: 8. The germline CDR1 and CDR2 sequences are ENHRY and SYGVKD. CDR3 length equals 17 residues. The CDR3 sequence: CAISENLEDRGNTEAFF. The CDR3 nucleotides read TGTGCCATCAGTGAGAATCTGGAGGACAGGGGGAACACTGAAGCTTTCTTT.

With regard to this clone: One junction end does not reproduce the germline sequence, and a read error may be involved. The chain uses TRBV7-9 and TRBJ1-2; D ambiguous. The length of the CDR3 is 11 residues. Germline CDR1 is SEHNR and CDR2 is FQNEAQ (reference sequence). CDR3 in DNA: TGTGCCAGCAGCCCAAACTATGTCTACACCTTC. It codes for CASSPNYVYTF.

Only one count was recorded for this clone. The chain combines TRBV5-8 with TRBJ2-2; D not resolved. The CDR3 has 11 amino acids. Germline CDR1 SGHTS, CDR2 YDEGEE. With 4 bases removed from V and 9 bases from J, the gap between germline ends came to 7 bases. Here the CDR3 reads CASSRSRELFF. Here the CDR3 DNA reads TGTGCCAGCAGCCGCTCTAGGGAGCTGTTTTTT.

V is TRBV7-8 and J is TRBJ2-7; tentative D call: TRBD2 (5 bases). With 2 bases removed from V and 6 bases from J, the gap between germline ends came to 14 bases. CDR1 and CDR2 from the germline V gene are SGHVS and FQNEAQ. The CDR3 is 14 residues long. CDR3: CASSLFRESREQYF. CDR3 coding DNA: TGTGCCAGCAGCTTATTTCGGGAATCCCGCGAGCAGTACTTC.

The chain uses TRBV5-4 and TRBJ2-6; 9 bases are shared with TRBD1. Germline V CDR1 and CDR2: SGHNT, YYREEE (reference sequence). This CDR3 has 19 amino acids. The ends lost 1 base at V and 1 base at J; junction bases unmatched: 9. The CDR3 sequence: CASSLPSTGQGSGANVLTF. The CDR3 DNA follows: TGTGCCAGCAGCTTGCCGTCAACCGGACAGGGGTCTGGGGCCAACGTCCTGACTTTC. Filled out from reference TRBV5-4 and TRBJ2-6, the complete variable domain reads ETGVTQSPTHLIKTRGQQVTLRCSSQSGHNTVSWYQQALGQGPQFIFQYYREEENGRGNFPPRFSGLQFPNYSSELNVNALELDDSALYLCASSLPSTGQGSGANVLTFGAGSRLTVL.

This clone was observed a single time. V usage is TRBV24-1 and J usage is TRBJ2-1, with D tentatively TRBD2 (5 bases). The CDR3 loop spans 12 amino acids. Trimming cost V 3 bases and J 9 bases, with 8 bases left between them. Germline CDR1 and CDR2: KGHDR and SFDVKD. CDR3 nucleotides: TGTGCCACCAGTGATAGCGGATTTGAGCAGTTCTTC. Amino acids: CATSDSGFEQFF.

The chain uses TRBV18 and TRBJ2-2, with a possible D match to TRBD2 (6 bases). Per the germline V gene, CDR1 is KGHSH and CDR2 is LQKENI. V gave up 4 bases and J gave up 4 bases, with 10 bases separating them. CDR3 length: 14 amino acids. This CDR3 reads CASSRDLFTGELFF. CDR3 sequence (DNA): TGTGCCAGCTCACGGGACTTGTTCACCGGGGAGCTGTTTTTT.

The gene calls are TRBV6-6 and TRBJ2-7, with 10 positions matching TRBD1. Germline V gives CDR1 MNHNY, CDR2 SVGAGI (reference sequence). The trim removed 5 bases at V and 1 base at J, leaving 5 bases unmatched. The CDR3 runs 15 residues. The CDR3 region is CASSQRTGGSYEQYF. The CDR3 DNA follows: TGTGCCAGCAGTCAACGGACAGGGGGGTCCTACGAGCAGTACTTC.

The genes are TRBV28 and TRBJ2-2; no reliable D call. The CDR3 extends over 12 amino acids. CDR1 MDHEN and CDR2 SYDVKM come from the germline V gene. V lost 5 bases and J 4 bases, leaving 5 bases between the germline ends. CDR3 sequence: CASSGSTGELFF. The CDR3 nucleotides are TGTGCCAGCAGTGGCTCCACCGGGGAGCTGTTTTTT.

The rearrangement uses TRBV30 and TRBJ1-5, with D perhaps TRBD1 (5 bases). V was clipped by 5 bases and J by 3 bases, with 14 bases between them. From germline, CDR1 is GTSNPN and CDR2 SVGIG (reference sequence). This CDR3 comprises 14 residues. As DNA, the CDR3 is TGTGCCTGGGGGGGAACAGGAGTCAATCAGCCCCAGCATTTT. Translated, it gives CAWGGTGVNQPQHF.

The chain couples TRBV18 to TRBJ2-7; D perhaps matches TRBD1 (8 bases). V lost 5 bases and J 4 bases, leaving 12 bases between the germline ends. Germline V gene lookup returns CDR1 KGHSH and CDR2 LQKENI. The length of the CDR3 is 13 residues. CDR3 DNA sequence: TGTGCCAGCTCAGACAGGGGAGGGTACGAGCAGTACTTC. It specifies CASSDRGGYEQYF. Complete variable domain (other parts from reference TRBV18 and TRBJ2-7): NAGVMQNPRHLVRRRGQEARLRCSPMKGHSHVYWYRQLPEEGLKFMVYLQKENIIDESGMPKERFSAEFPKEGPSILRIQQVVRGDSAAYFCASSDRGGYEQYFGPGTRLTVT.

The chain recombines TRBV7-6 with TRBJ2-5, with a weak D call TRBD1 (6 bases). This CDR3 has 16 amino acids. V lost 5 bases and J 5 bases, leaving 21 bases between the germline ends. Germline CDR1 reads SGHVS; CDR2 reads FNYEAQ. The CDR3 protein is CASSAGPGTIGETQYF. In DNA, the CDR3 is TGTGCCAGCAGCGCAGGCCCCGGGACAATCGGGGAGACCCAGTACTTC. The whole variable domain, filled in from reference TRBV7-6 and TRBJ2-5, reads GAGVSQSPRYKVTKRGQDVALRCDPISGHVSLYWYRQALGQGPEFLTYFNYEAQQDKSGLPNDRFSAERPEGSISTLTIQRTEQRDSAMYRCASSAGPGTIGETQYFGPGTRLLVL.

This rearrangement joins TRBV11-2 to TRBJ2-5; TRBD1 might be the D (5 bases). Deletions cut 2 bases from V and 2 bases from J, with 15 bases between. The CDR3 has 16 amino acids. Per the germline V gene, CDR1 is SGHAT and CDR2 is FQNNGV. The CDR3 DNA follows: TGTGCCAGCAGCTTATATCCTGCAGGGATTCAAGAGACCCAGTACTTC. This codes for CASSLYPAGIQETQYF.

The J gene is TRBJ1-5, the V gene TRBV25-1; D uncertain. This CDR3 is 12 amino acids long. The germline V gene encodes CDR1 MGHDK and CDR2 SYGVNS. The V and J ends lost 3 bases and 9 bases respectively, with 9 bases between them. CDR3 sequence (DNA): TGTGCCAGCAGTGATTCCGCCGGGCCCCAGCATTTT. This codes for CASSDSAGPQHF.